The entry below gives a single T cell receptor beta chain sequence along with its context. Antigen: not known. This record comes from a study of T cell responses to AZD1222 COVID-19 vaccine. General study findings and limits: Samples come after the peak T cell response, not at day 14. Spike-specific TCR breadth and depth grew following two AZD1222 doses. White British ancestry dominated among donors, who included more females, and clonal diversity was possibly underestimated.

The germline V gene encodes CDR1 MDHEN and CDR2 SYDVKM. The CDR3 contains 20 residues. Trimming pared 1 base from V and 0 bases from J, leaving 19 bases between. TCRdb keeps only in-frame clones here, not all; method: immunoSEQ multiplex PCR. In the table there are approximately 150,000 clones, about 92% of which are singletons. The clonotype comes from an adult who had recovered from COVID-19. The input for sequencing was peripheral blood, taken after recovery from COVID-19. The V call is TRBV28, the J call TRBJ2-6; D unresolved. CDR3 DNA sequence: TGTGCCAGCAGTTTATACCCGCCCCCAGCACCGAGCTCTGGGGCCAACGTCCTGACTTTC. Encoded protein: CASSLYPPPAPSSGANVLTF.